The clone carrying this T cell receptor beta chain was seen a handful of times. This CDR3 comprises 14 residues. V lost 3 bases to trimming and J lost 10 bases, with 15 bases between them. CDR1 is MNHEY and CDR2 is SVGAGI in the germline V gene. Seattle's enrolled individuals joined amid active infection and were then monitored longitudinally. This sample stems from a study of blood T cell repertoires in COVID-19. Overall study: The United States, Italy and Spain provided the acute and convalescent COVID-19 samples. Sample material is recorded as cDNA or gDNA derived from T cells, B-cell-depleted T cells, or PBMCs.

As originally analysed: Estimation of nucleated cell counts was performed using reference gene primer amplification. Clones were read by immunoSEQ multiplex PCR, and TCRdb kept only the in-frame ones, dropping some. D and trimming come from the DNA, and the V and J calls and clone size come from that table. The data contain a few hundred thousand clones, about 87% of them singletons. Sequenced sample: peripheral blood. The TCR comes from a woman aged 25-40 years with COVID-19, enrolled during active disease. The rearrangement uses TRBV6-5 and TRBJ1-4, with a weak D call TRBD1 (5 bases). The CDR3 DNA reads TGTGCCAGCAGTTATAGGGAGGGGAGCGGAAAACTGTTTTTT. Its protein is CASSYREGSGKLFF.